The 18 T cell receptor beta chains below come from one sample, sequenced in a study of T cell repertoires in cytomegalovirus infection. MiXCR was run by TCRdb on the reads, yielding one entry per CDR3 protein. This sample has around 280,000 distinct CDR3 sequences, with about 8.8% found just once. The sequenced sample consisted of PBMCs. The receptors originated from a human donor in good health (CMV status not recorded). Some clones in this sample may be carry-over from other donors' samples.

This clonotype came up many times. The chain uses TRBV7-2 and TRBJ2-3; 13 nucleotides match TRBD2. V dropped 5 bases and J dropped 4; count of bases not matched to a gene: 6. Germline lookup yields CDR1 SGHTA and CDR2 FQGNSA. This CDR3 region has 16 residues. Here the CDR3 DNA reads TGTGCCAGCAGCCCACAAGGACTAGCGGGGGCAGATACGCAGTATTTT. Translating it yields CASSPQGLAGADTQYF.

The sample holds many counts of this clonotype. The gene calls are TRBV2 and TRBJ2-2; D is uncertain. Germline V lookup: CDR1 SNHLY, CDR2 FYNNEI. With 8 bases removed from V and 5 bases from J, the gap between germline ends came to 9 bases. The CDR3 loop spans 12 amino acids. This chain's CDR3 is CASRRWTGELFF. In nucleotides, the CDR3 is TGTGCCAGCCGTCGTTGGACCGGGGAGCTGTTTTTT. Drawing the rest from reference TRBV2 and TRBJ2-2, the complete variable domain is EPEVTQTPSHQVTQMGQEVILRCVPISNHLYFYWYRQILGQKVEFLVSFYNNEISEKSEIFDDQFSVERPDGSNFTLKIRSTKLEDSAMYFCASRRWTGELFFGEGSRLTVL.

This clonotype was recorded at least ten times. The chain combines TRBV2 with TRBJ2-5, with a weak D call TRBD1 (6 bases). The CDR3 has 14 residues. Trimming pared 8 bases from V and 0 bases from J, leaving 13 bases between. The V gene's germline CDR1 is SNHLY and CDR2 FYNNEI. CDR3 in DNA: TGTGCCAGCTTAGGGACACGCTACCAAGAGACCCAGTACTTC. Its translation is CASLGTRYQETQYF.

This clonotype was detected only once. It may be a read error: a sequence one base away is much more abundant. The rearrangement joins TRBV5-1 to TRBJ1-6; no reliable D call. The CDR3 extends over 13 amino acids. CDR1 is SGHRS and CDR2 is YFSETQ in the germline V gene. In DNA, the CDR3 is TGCGCCAGCAGCGACGATTATAATTCACCCCTCCAATTT. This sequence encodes CASSDDYNSPLQF. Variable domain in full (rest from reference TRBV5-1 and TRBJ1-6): KAGVTQTPRYLIKTRGQQVTLSCSPISGHRSVSWYQQTPGQGLQFLFEYFSETQRNKGNFPGRFSGRQFSNSRSEMNVSTLELGDSALYLCASSDDYNSPLQFGNGTRLTVT.

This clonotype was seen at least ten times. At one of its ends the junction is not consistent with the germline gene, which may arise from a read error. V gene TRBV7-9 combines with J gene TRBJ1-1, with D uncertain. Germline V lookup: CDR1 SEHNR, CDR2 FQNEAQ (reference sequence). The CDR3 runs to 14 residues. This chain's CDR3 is CASSSGPRNAEAFF. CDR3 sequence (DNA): TGTGCCAGCAGCTCCGGGCCCCGGAACGCTGAAGCTTTCTTT.

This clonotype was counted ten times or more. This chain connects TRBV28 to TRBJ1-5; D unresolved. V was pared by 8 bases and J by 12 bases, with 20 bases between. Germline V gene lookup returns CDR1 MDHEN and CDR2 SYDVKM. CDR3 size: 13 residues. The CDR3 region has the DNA TGTGCCAGCCCCGCCAGGCCCCTCGGAGGCCAGCATTTT. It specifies CASPARPLGGQHF.

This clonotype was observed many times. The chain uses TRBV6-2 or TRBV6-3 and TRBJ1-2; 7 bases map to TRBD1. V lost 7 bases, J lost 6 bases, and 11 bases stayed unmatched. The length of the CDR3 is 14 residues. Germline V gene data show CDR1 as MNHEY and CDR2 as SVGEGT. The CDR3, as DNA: TGTGCCAGCACCGACCCGGACAGGTCGGATGGCTACACCTTC. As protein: CASTDPDRSDGYTF.

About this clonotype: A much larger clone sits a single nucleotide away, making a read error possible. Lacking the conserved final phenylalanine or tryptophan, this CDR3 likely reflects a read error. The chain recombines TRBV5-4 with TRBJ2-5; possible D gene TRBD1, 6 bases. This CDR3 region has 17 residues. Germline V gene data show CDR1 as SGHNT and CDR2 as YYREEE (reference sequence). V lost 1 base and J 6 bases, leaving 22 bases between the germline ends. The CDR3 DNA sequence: TGTGCCAGCAGCTTGTTGGGTGCAGGGGCGGCGGTTAAGACCCAGTACTCC. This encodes CASSLLGAGAAVKTQYS.

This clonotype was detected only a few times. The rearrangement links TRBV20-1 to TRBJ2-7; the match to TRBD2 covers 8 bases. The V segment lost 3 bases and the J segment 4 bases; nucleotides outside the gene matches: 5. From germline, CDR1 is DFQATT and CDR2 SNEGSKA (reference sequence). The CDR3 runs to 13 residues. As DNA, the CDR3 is TGCAGTGCTAGGACCCTAGCGGGTTACGAGCAGTACTTC. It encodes CSARTLAGYEQYF.

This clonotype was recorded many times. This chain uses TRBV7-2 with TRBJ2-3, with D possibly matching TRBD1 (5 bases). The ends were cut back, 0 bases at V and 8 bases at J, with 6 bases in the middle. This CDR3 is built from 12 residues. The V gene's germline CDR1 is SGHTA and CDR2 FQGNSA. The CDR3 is CASSLADSTQYF. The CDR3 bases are TGTGCCAGCAGCTTAGCCGACAGTACGCAGTATTTT.

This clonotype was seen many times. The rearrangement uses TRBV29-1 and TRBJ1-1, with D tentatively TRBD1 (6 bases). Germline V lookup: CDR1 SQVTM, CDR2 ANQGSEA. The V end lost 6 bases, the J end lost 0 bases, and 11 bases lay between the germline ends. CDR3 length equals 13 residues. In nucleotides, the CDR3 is TGCAGCGTAATACAGGGACTGAACACTGAAGCTTTCTTT. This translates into CSVIQGLNTEAFF.

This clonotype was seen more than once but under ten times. The DNA for the CDR3 is TGTGCCAGCAGACGGACAGGGGGCCAAGAGCAGTACGTC. Protein: CASRRTGGQEQYV. The genes are TRBV6-2 or TRBV6-3 and TRBJ2-7; TRBD1 matches at 11 bases. The ends lost 6 bases at V and 7 bases at J; junction bases unmatched: 5. The CDR3 has 13 amino acids. Germline V gives CDR1 MNHEY, CDR2 SVGEGT.

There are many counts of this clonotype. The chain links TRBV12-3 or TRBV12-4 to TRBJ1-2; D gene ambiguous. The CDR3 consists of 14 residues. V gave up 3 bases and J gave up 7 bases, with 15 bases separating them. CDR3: CASSLTLGSSGYTF. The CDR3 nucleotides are TGTGCCAGCAGTTTGACCCTCGGGAGTTCTGGCTACACCTTC.

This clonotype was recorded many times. The CDR3 DNA reads as TGTGCCAGCAGTCTTCTTACTGGGGCCAACGTCCTGACTTTC. It codes for CASSLLTGANVLTF. The rearrangement links TRBV6-2 or TRBV6-3 to TRBJ2-6; D unclear. The V end was cut by 5 bases, the J end by 2 bases, with 7 bases between. The CDR3 has 14 residues. Per germline, CDR1 MNHEY and CDR2 SVGEGT.

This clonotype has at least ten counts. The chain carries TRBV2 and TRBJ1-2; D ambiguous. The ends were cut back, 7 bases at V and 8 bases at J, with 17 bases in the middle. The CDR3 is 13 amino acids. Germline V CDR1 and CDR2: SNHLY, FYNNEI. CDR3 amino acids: CASNLKRSEGYTF. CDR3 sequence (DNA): TGTGCCAGCAATCTAAAGCGGTCAGAGGGCTACACCTTC.

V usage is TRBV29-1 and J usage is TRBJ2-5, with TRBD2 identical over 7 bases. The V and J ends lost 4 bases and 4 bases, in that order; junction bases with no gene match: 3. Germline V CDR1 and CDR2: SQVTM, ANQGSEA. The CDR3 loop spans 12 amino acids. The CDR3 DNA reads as TGCAGCGTTGGGGCTAGCGGAGAGACCCAGTACTTC. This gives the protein CSVGASGETQYF.

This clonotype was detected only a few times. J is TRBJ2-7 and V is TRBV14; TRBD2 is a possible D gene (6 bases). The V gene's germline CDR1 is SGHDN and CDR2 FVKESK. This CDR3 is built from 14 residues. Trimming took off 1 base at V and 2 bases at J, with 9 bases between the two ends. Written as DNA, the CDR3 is TGTGCCAGCAGCCAAGTTGGCGGGGCCTACGAGCAGTACTTC. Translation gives CASSQVGGAYEQYF.

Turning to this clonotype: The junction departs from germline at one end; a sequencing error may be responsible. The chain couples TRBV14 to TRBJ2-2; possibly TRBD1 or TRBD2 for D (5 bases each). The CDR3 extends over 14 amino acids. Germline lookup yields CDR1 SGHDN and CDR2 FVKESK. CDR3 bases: TGTGCCAGCAGCCCCATGGGGCGCGCCGGGGACCTGTTTTTT. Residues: CASSPMGRAGDLFF.